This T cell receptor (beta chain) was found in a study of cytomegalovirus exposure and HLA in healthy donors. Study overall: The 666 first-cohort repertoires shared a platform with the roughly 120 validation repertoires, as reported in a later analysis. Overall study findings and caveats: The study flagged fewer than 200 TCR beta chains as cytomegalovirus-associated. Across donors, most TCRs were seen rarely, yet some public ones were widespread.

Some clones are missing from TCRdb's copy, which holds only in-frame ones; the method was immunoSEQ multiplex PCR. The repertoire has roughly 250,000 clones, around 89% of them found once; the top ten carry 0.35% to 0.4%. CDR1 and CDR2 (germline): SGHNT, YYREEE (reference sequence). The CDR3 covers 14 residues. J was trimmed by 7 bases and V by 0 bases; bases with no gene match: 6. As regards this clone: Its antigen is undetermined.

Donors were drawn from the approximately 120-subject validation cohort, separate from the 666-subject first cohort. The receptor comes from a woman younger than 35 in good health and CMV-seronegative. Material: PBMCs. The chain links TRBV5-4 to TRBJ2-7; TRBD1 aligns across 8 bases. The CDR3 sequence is CASSLGQGTGEQYF. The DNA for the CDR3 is TGTGCCAGCAGCTTGGGACAGGGGACGGGGGAGCAGTACTTC.